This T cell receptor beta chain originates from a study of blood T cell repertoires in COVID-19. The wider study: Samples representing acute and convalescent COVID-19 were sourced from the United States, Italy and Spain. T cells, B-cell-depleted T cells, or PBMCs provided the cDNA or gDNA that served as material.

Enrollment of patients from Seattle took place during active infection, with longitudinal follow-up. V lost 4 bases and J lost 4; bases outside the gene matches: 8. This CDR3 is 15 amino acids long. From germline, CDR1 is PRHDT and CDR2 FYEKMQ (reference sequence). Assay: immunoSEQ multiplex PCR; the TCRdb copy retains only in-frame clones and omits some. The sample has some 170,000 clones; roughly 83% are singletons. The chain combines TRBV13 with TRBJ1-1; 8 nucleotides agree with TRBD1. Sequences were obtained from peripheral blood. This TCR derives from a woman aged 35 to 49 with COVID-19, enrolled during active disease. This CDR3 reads CASSSRQGLSTEAFF. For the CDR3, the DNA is TGTGCCAGCAGCTCGAGACAGGGGCTGAGCACTGAAGCTTTCTTT. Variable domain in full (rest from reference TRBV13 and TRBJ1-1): AAGVIQSPRHLIKEKRETATLKCYPIPRHDTVYWYQQGPGQDPQFLISFYEKMQSDKGSIPDRFSAQQFSDYHSELNMSSLELGDSALYFCASSSRQGLSTEAFFGQGTRLTVV.